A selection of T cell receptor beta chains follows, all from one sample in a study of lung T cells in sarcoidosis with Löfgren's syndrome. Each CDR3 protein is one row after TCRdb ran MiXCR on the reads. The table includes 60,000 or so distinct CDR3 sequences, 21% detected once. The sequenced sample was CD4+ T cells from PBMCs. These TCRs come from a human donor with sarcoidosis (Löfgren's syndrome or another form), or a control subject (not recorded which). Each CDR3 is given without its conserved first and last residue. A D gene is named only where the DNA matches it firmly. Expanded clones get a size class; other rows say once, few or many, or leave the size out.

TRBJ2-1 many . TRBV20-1 SASIRDEQF
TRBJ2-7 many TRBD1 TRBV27 ASSGTRTGPYEQY
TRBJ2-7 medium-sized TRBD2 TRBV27 ASRNLAGVGTEQY
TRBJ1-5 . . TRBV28 ASSSVGVGTQH
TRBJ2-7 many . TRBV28 ASSSGYYEQY
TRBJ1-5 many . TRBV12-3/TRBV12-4 ASSFGPETNQPQH
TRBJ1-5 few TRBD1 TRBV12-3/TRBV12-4 ASSLDRGWYSNQPQH
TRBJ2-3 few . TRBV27 ASSPTSRASPRTDTQY
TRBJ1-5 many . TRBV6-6 ASSYDGFNQPQH
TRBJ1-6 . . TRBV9 ASSEEGFWSYNSPLH
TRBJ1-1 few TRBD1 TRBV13 ASSQRLTGDWTEAF
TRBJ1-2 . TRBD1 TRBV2 AGSEAQGARGYT
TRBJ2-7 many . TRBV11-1 ASSSFTGGEQY
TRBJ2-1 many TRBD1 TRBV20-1 SALRGISYNEQF
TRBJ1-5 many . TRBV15 ATSSPGTQPQH
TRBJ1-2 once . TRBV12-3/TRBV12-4 ASSLGRSRGHT
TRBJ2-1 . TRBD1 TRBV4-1 ASSQAGTGGWNEQL
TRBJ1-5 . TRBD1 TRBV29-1 SVGQGADQPQH
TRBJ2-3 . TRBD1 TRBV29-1 SVEWDRRTDTQY
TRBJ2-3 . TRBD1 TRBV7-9 ASSRTGGGTDTQY
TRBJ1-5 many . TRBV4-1 ASSVIQGQPQH
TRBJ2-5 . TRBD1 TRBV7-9 ASSLASGTGKGETQY
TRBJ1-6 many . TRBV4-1 ASSQDLGGKGSPLH
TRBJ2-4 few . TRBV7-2 ASSLPGVLAKNIQY
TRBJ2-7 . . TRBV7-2 ASGRQPLSSYEQY
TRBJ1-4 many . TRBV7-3 ASSLRDGEKLF